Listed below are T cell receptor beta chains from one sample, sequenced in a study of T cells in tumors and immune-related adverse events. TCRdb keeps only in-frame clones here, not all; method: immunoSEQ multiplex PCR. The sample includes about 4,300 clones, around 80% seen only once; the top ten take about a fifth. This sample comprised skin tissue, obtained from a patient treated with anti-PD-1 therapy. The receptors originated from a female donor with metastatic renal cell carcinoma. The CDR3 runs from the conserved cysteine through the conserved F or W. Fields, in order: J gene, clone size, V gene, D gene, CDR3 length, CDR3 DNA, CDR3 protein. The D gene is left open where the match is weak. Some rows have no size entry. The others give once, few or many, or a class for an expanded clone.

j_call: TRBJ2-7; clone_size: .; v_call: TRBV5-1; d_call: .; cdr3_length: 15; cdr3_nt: TGCGCCAGCAGCGGTTTCTCCTTTGGGTCCTACGAGCAGTACTTC; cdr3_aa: CASSGFSFGSYEQYF
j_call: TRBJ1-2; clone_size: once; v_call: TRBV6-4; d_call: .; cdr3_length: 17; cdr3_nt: TGTGCCAGCAGTGACTCGAGTGAATTTGGGGGAGAGTATGGCTACACCTTC; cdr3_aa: CASSDSSEFGGEYGYTF
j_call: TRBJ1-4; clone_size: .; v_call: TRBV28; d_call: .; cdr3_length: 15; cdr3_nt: TGTGCCAGCAGTTTATTGATGGGGGTACGGGAAAAACTGTTTTTT; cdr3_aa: CASSLLMGVREKLFF
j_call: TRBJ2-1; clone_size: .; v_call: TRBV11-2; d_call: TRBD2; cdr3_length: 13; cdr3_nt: TGTGCCAGCAGCTCCGGGGGGGAAGGACTCCAGTTCTTC; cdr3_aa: CASSSGGEGLQFF
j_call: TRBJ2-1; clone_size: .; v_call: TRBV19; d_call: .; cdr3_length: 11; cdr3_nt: TGTGCCAGTACGTCCTACAATGAGCAGTTCTTC; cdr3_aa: CASTSYNEQFF
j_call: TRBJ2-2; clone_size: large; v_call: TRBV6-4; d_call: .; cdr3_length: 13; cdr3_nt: TGTGCCAGCAGTGACTTGGGGACCGGGGAGCTGTTTTTT; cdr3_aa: CASSDLGTGELFF
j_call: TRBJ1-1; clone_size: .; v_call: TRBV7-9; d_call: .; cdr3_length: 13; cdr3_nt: TGTGCCAGCAGCTTAGCGGGCCTCGGGGGAGCTTTCTTT; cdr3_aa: CASSLAGLGGAFF
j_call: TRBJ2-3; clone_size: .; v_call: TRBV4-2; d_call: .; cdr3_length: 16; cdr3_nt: TGTGCCAGCAGCCAAGCCGGGACCTCCCTCCCAGATACGCAGTATTTT; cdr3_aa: CASSQAGTSLPDTQYF
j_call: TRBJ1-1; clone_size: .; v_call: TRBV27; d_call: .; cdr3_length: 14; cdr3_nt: TGTGCCAGCAGTTCTACAGTTGACTACACTGAAGCTTTCTTT; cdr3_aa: CASSSTVDYTEAFF
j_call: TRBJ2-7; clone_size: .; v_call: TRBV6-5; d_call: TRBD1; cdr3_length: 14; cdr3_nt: TGTGCCAGCAGCTTGGGACAGAACTCCTACGAGCAGTACTTC; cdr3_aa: CASSLGQNSYEQYF
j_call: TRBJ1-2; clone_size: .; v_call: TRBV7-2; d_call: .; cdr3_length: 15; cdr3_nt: TGTGCCAGCAGCATTAGTGGGGGATTAGGCTATGGCTACACCTTC; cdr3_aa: CASSISGGLGYGYTF
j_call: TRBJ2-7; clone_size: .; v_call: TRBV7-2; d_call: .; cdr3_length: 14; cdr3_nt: TGTGCCAGCAGCTTAGTGGTCAGGACATACGAGCAGTACTTC; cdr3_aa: CASSLVVRTYEQYF
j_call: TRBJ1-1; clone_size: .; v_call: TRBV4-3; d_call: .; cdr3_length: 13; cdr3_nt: TGCGCCAGCAGCGACTTTTTGAACACTGAAGCTTTCTTT; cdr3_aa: CASSDFLNTEAFF
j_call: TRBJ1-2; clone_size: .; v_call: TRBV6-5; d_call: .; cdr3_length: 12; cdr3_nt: TGTGCCAGCTTTCAGGGTATTAGGGGCTACACCTTC; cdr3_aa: CASFQGIRGYTF
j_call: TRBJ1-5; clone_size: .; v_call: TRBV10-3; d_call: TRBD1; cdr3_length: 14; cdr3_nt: TGTGCCAGCGGGACAGCAGATAGCAATCAGCCCCAGCATTTT; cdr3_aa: CASGTADSNQPQHF
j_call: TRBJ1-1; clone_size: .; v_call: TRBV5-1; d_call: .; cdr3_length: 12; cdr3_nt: TGCGCCAGCAGCTTGGGACGGACTGAAGCTTTCTTT; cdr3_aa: CASSLGRTEAFF